These T cell receptor beta chains were read from a single sample in a study of blood T cell repertoires in COVID-19. Profiled with immunoSEQ multiplex PCR; TCRdb holds only in-frame clones, not every one. The sample lists some 250,000 clones, 75% to 85% occurring once. Sequenced material: peripheral blood. The origin of the receptors is a woman aged 80 or over with COVID-19, enrolled during active disease. The CDR3 runs from the conserved cysteine through the conserved F or W. The order of the fields is clone size, D gene, V gene, J gene, CDR3 DNA, CDR3 protein. The D gene is left open where the match is weak. Not every row has a clone size; where given, it reads once, few, many or a size class.

clone_size: .
d_call: .
v_call: TRBV5-1
j_call: TRBJ1-1
cdr3_nt: TGCGCCAGCAGCTTGGTAACAGGGATGAACACTGAAGCTTTCTTT
cdr3_aa: CASSLVTGMNTEAFF

clone_size: .
d_call: .
v_call: TRBV5-1
j_call: TRBJ1-3
cdr3_nt: TGCGCCAGCAGCTCCGGGCAGGGGATAGGGGGAAACACCATATATTTT
cdr3_aa: CASSSGQGIGGNTIYF

clone_size: .
d_call: TRBD1
v_call: TRBV19
j_call: TRBJ2-4
cdr3_nt: TGTGCCAGTACCCTGGACAGGGGAAACATTCAGTACTTC
cdr3_aa: CASTLDRGNIQYF

clone_size: .
d_call: .
v_call: TRBV19
j_call: TRBJ2-2
cdr3_nt: TGTGCCAGTAGGGCGGACAGCATCAACACCGGGGAGCTGTTTTTT
cdr3_aa: CASRADSINTGELFF

clone_size: .
d_call: .
v_call: TRBV4-1
j_call: TRBJ2-1
cdr3_nt: TGCGCCAGCAGCCAAGAAAAACGACCTAGGGGGGGGAATGAGCAGTTCTTC
cdr3_aa: CASSQEKRPRGGNEQFF

clone_size: .
d_call: .
v_call: TRBV5-8
j_call: TRBJ2-1
cdr3_nt: TGTGCCAGCAGCATGACAGCACCCAACAATGAGCAGTTCTTC
cdr3_aa: CASSMTAPNNEQFF

clone_size: .
d_call: .
v_call: TRBV3-1/TRBV3-2
j_call: TRBJ1-2
cdr3_nt: TGTGCCAGCAGCGGACAGTACTATGGCTACACCTTC
cdr3_aa: CASSGQYYGYTF

clone_size: .
d_call: TRBD1
v_call: TRBV7-3
j_call: TRBJ1-1
cdr3_nt: TGTGCCAGCAGCGGACACAGGGGGACTGAAGCTTTCTTT
cdr3_aa: CASSGHRGTEAFF

clone_size: .
d_call: TRBD2
v_call: TRBV6-5
j_call: TRBJ2-7
cdr3_nt: TGTGCCAGCAGTTACTCTAGCGGGAGGTCCTACGAGCAGTACTTC
cdr3_aa: CASSYSSGRSYEQYF

clone_size: .
d_call: TRBD1
v_call: TRBV6-5
j_call: TRBJ1-2
cdr3_nt: TGTGGAGCGAGACAGGGGTGGAACTATGGCTACACCTTC
cdr3_aa: CGARQGWNYGYTF

clone_size: .
d_call: TRBD2
v_call: TRBV3-1/TRBV3-2
j_call: TRBJ2-7
cdr3_nt: TGTGCCAGCAGCCGAGGGGAGGGCTCCCGGGAGCAGTACTTC
cdr3_aa: CASSRGEGSREQYF

clone_size: .
d_call: .
v_call: TRBV4-2
j_call: TRBJ1-6
cdr3_nt: TGTGCCAGCAGCCCGCCGGAGGGGAGACGGAATTCACCCCTCCACTTT
cdr3_aa: CASSPPEGRRNSPLHF

clone_size: .
d_call: .
v_call: TRBV30
j_call: TRBJ1-4
cdr3_nt: TGTGCCTGGAGTGACTTGGGGCGTTCAGCTAATGAAAAACTGTTTTTT
cdr3_aa: CAWSDLGRSANEKLFF

clone_size: .
d_call: TRBD1
v_call: TRBV4-1
j_call: TRBJ1-5
cdr3_nt: TGCGCCAGCAGCCATCCCGGACAGGGAGGACAGCCCCAGCATTTT
cdr3_aa: CASSHPGQGGQPQHF

clone_size: .
d_call: .
v_call: TRBV6-2/TRBV6-3
j_call: TRBJ2-7
cdr3_nt: TGTGCCAGCAGTCTGTCTACCCCCGCGCAGTACTTC
cdr3_aa: CASSLSTPAQYF

clone_size: .
d_call: TRBD2
v_call: TRBV19
j_call: TRBJ2-1
cdr3_nt: TGTGCCAGTAGTATGATAGCGGGAGCCAATGAGCAGTTCTTC
cdr3_aa: CASSMIAGANEQFF

clone_size: .
d_call: TRBD2
v_call: TRBV28
j_call: TRBJ2-3
cdr3_nt: TGTGCCAGCAGTTCCCCGACTAGCGGGAGTAGAGATACGCAGTATTTT
cdr3_aa: CASSSPTSGSRDTQYF

clone_size: .
d_call: .
v_call: TRBV5-1
j_call: TRBJ2-6
cdr3_nt: TGCGCCAGCAGCTTGGGGGGGCTAGGGGCCAACGTCCTGACTTTC
cdr3_aa: CASSLGGLGANVLTF

clone_size: .
d_call: .
v_call: TRBV11-2
j_call: TRBJ1-3
cdr3_nt: TGTGCCAGCAGCCCCCAGGTTTCTGGAAACACCATATATTTT
cdr3_aa: CASSPQVSGNTIYF

clone_size: .
d_call: .
v_call: TRBV19
j_call: TRBJ2-1
cdr3_nt: TGTGCCAGTGGGGTAGCGGTTTACAATGAGCAGTTCTTC
cdr3_aa: CASGVAVYNEQFF

clone_size: .
d_call: .
v_call: TRBV19
j_call: TRBJ2-7
cdr3_nt: TGCGCCAGTAGTTCGGGGGTGATCTCCTACGAGCAGTACTTC
cdr3_aa: CASSSGVISYEQYF

clone_size: .
d_call: .
v_call: TRBV20-1
j_call: TRBJ2-3
cdr3_nt: TGCAGTACCTCAAAGCGAGATACGCAGTATTTT
cdr3_aa: CSTSKRDTQYF

clone_size: .
d_call: .
v_call: TRBV5-1
j_call: TRBJ2-7
cdr3_nt: TGCGCCAGCAGCTTATCCTCAGGGCGCGAGCAGTACTTC
cdr3_aa: CASSLSSGREQYF

clone_size: .
d_call: TRBD2
v_call: TRBV9
j_call: TRBJ2-7
cdr3_nt: TGTGCCAGCAGCGCCGGGGGACTACCGTTCTCCTACGAGCAGTACTTC
cdr3_aa: CASSAGGLPFSYEQYF

clone_size: once
d_call: .
v_call: TRBV18
j_call: TRBJ1-4
cdr3_nt: TGTGCCAGCTCACCTCAACTTAATGAAAAACTGTTTTTT
cdr3_aa: CASSPQLNEKLFF

clone_size: .
d_call: TRBD2
v_call: TRBV7-9
j_call: TRBJ2-3
cdr3_nt: TGTGCCAGCAGCTTCGGTAGCGGGAGGGATACGCAGTATTTT
cdr3_aa: CASSFGSGRDTQYF

clone_size: few
d_call: TRBD1
v_call: TRBV24-1
j_call: TRBJ2-7
cdr3_nt: TGTGCCACCAGTGATGGGACAGGAGCCTCCTACGAGCAGTACTTC
cdr3_aa: CATSDGTGASYEQYF

clone_size: once
d_call: TRBD2
v_call: TRBV5-4
j_call: TRBJ2-3
cdr3_nt: TGTGCCAGCAGCCCGGTAGCGGGGGGCTACACAGATACGCAGTATTTT
cdr3_aa: CASSPVAGGYTDTQYF

clone_size: .
d_call: .
v_call: TRBV29-1
j_call: TRBJ1-4
cdr3_nt: TGCAGCGTTCGCCCCCGGGGTGAAAAACTGTTTTTT
cdr3_aa: CSVRPRGEKLFF

clone_size: .
d_call: .
v_call: TRBV28
j_call: TRBJ2-6
cdr3_nt: TGTGCCACCCGAGTCTCTGGGGCCAACGTCCTGACTTTC
cdr3_aa: CATRVSGANVLTF

clone_size: .
d_call: .
v_call: TRBV3-1/TRBV3-2
j_call: TRBJ1-1
cdr3_nt: TGTGCCAGCAGCCAAGATCGGAGGTCTGTGAACACTGAAGCTTTCTTT
cdr3_aa: CASSQDRRSVNTEAFF

clone_size: once
d_call: TRBD1
v_call: TRBV7-2
j_call: TRBJ1-1
cdr3_nt: TGTGCCAGCAGCCCCCCTCGGACAGGGGTCATGAACACTGAAGCTTTCTTT
cdr3_aa: CASSPPRTGVMNTEAFF

clone_size: .
d_call: .
v_call: TRBV7-8
j_call: TRBJ2-7
cdr3_nt: TGTGCCAGCAGCTTAGTGGCGGGGAACTACGAGCAGTACTTC
cdr3_aa: CASSLVAGNYEQYF

clone_size: .
d_call: TRBD2
v_call: TRBV5-1
j_call: TRBJ2-1
cdr3_nt: TGCGCCAGCAGCGACGCTAGCGGGAGGGCCGGCAATGAGCAGTTCTTC
cdr3_aa: CASSDASGRAGNEQFF

clone_size: .
d_call: TRBD2
v_call: TRBV19
j_call: TRBJ2-5
cdr3_nt: TGTGCCAGTAGTTGGACTAGCGGGAGCAGCAGTGAGACCCAGTACTTC
cdr3_aa: CASSWTSGSSSETQYF

clone_size: .
d_call: .
v_call: TRBV7-9
j_call: TRBJ1-5
cdr3_nt: TGTGCCAGCAGCTTAGCCCAGGGCCAGCCCCAGCATTTT
cdr3_aa: CASSLAQGQPQHF

clone_size: .
d_call: .
v_call: TRBV6-5
j_call: TRBJ1-2
cdr3_nt: TGTGCCAGCAGTCTCGGACAGAAGGGGGTTGGCTACACCTTC
cdr3_aa: CASSLGQKGVGYTF